One sample yielded the 13 T cell receptor beta chains listed below, sequenced in a study of blood T cell repertoires in COVID-19. Some clones are missing from TCRdb's copy, which holds only in-frame ones; the method was immunoSEQ multiplex PCR. This table holds hundreds of thousands of clones, roughly 86% found once. The specimen sequenced was PBMCs or T cells enriched from blood (not recorded which). The origin of the receptors is a middle-aged man in a cohort exposed to, infected with or recovered from COVID-19 (not recorded which).

The chain joins TRBV21-1 to TRBJ2-2; the D call in the table, TRBD2, was not verified against the DNA. TRBV21-1 is noted as a pseudogene. The CDR3 has 16 amino acids. The CDR3 protein is CASSTRGGGRSGELFF. In DNA, the CDR3 is TGTGCCAGCAGCACTCGGGGCGGAGGGAGGTCCGGGGAGCTGTTTTTT.

This chain uses TRBV19 with TRBJ1-3, with D uncertain. V was trimmed by 6 bases and J by 0 bases, leaving 12 bases between them. Germline CDR1 and CDR2: LNHDA and SQIVND (reference sequence). The CDR3 has 15 residues. The chain's CDR3 is CASRGRTTSGNTIYF. In nucleotides, the CDR3 is TGTGCCAGTAGGGGCAGGACTACCTCTGGAAACACCATATATTTT.

The chain couples TRBV5-6 to TRBJ1-2, with a possible D match to TRBD1 (6 bases). Germline V gives CDR1 SGHDT, CDR2 YYEEEE. With 5 bases removed from V and 4 bases from J, the gap between germline ends came to 12 bases. This CDR3 is built from 13 residues. The CDR3 coding sequence is TGTGCCAGCAGGTCCGGACAGTTCTATGGCTACACCTTC. This translates into CASRSGQFYGYTF.

J is TRBJ1-2 and V is TRBV19, with TRBD1 identical over 7 bases. This CDR3 comprises 15 residues. With 9 bases clipped from V and 2 bases from J, the junction kept 12 bases outside the gene matches. CDR1 and CDR2 (germline): LNHDA, SQIVND (reference sequence). The CDR3 reads CASLGGKGPNYGYTF. The CDR3 DNA sequence: TGTGCCAGCCTAGGGGGCAAGGGACCCAACTATGGCTACACCTTC.

CDR3 nucleotides: TGCAGTGCTAGTCTCCTAGCGGGAGTTGGGATGGCGCAGTATTTT. Translation gives CSASLLAGVGMAQYF. This chain uses TRBV20-1 with TRBJ2-3; 10 nucleotides match TRBD2. Germline trimming cut 3 bases from V and 10 bases from J; bases unmatched to any gene: 13. The CDR3 spans 15 residues. Germline CDR1 reads DFQATT; CDR2 reads SNEGSKA (reference sequence).

V gene TRBV28 combines with J gene TRBJ2-1; 14 nucleotides agree with TRBD2. Germline V lookup: CDR1 MDHEN, CDR2 SYDVKM. J was trimmed by 7 bases and V by 6 bases; bases with no gene match: 8. The CDR3 is made up of 16 amino acids. CDR3 protein: CASRHSGLAGVNEQFF. CDR3 DNA sequence: TGTGCCAGCAGACACTCGGGACTAGCGGGAGTTAATGAGCAGTTCTTC.

The J gene is TRBJ1-5, the V gene TRBV28; no clear D gene. The germline V gene encodes CDR1 MDHEN and CDR2 SYDVKM. The CDR3 covers 14 residues. V lost 5 bases and J lost 6, with 14 bases in between. The CDR3 here is CASSPSRWAQPQHF. The CDR3 bases are TGTGCCAGCAGTCCCTCTCGATGGGCTCAGCCCCAGCATTTT.

The genes are TRBV3-1 (or the pseudogene TRBV3-2) and TRBJ2-7; possible D gene TRBD2, 7 bases. The germline V gene has CDR1 LGHDT and CDR2 YNNKEL (reference sequence). CDR3 length equals 14 residues. V was shortened by 8 bases and J by 7 bases, with 21 bases between the two germline ends. The CDR3 loop is CASGLGDTRREQYF. CDR3 bases: TGTGCCAGCGGACTAGGGGACACCAGACGGGAGCAGTACTTC.

The gene calls are TRBV7-9 and TRBJ1-2; 8 positions agree with TRBD1. V shed 5 bases, J shed 2 bases, and the junction held 4 bases outside the gene matches. This CDR3 has 14 amino acids. Germline CDR1 SEHNR, CDR2 FQNEAQ (reference sequence). The CDR3 DNA follows: TGTGCCAGCAGCGCCCGACAGGGGAACTATGGCTACACCTTC. Translated: CASSARQGNYGYTF.

In DNA form, the CDR3 reads TGTGCCAGCAGCTCCGGGACTAGTGCCGATACGCAGTATTTT. Protein sequence: CASSSGTSADTQYF. The V call is TRBV7-2, the J call TRBJ2-3, with TRBD2 identical over 8 bases. The CDR3 runs 14 residues. Trimming cost V 4 bases and J 6 bases; bases outside gene matches: 6. CDR1 is SGHTA, CDR2 FQGNSA, per germline. The whole variable domain, remainder taken from reference TRBV7-2 and TRBJ2-3, is GAGVSQSPSNKVTEKGKDVELRCDPISGHTALYWYRQSLGQGLEFLIYFQGNSAPDKSGLPSDRFSAERTGGSVSTLTIQRTQQEDSAVYLCASSSGTSADTQYFGPGTRLTVL.

The gene calls are TRBV27 and TRBJ2-6; 10 bases line up with TRBD1. This CDR3 comprises 20 residues. The junction had 17 bases not matched to a gene; V was cut back by 5 bases and J by 4 bases. Looked up from germline, CDR1 is MNHEY and CDR2 is SMNVEV (reference sequence). The CDR3 DNA follows: TGTGCCAGCAGTCAGGCCGACGGGACAGGGGATTATTCAGGGGCCAACGTCCTGACTTTC. Translated: CASSQADGTGDYSGANVLTF.

The gene calls are TRBV5-1 and TRBJ2-5; D is perhaps TRBD1 (6 bases). V was shortened by 6 bases and J by 1 base, with 13 bases between the two germline ends. Germline V gives CDR1 SGHRS, CDR2 YFSETQ. The CDR3 has 14 amino acids. The CDR3 spells CASTMGDTQETQYF. The DNA of the CDR3 is TGCGCCAGCACTATGGGGGACACCCAAGAGACCCAGTACTTC.

The chain joins TRBV27 to TRBJ1-1, with D unclear. The V and J ends lost 9 bases and 1 base respectively, with 6 bases between them. There are 11 residues in the CDR3. Looked up from germline, CDR1 is MNHEY and CDR2 is SMNVEV (reference sequence). The CDR3: CARLSNTEAFF. The CDR3 nucleotides read TGTGCCAGGTTATCGAACACTGAAGCTTTCTTT.